Sequencing of this T cell receptor beta chain was carried out in a study of shared clonotypes between healthy human individuals. The table came from immunoSEQ multiplex PCR; TCRdb's copy has only in-frame clones and leaves some out. This table has about 700,000 clones, about 90% appearing once. CDR3 length: 11 residues. CDR1 is MDHEN and CDR2 is SYDVKM in the germline V gene. Deletions cut 7 bases from V and 8 bases from J, with 11 bases between. The study's findings and limits: Apart from blood, nothing was sampled; tissue repertoires likely differ. Sequencing depth was expected to influence donor clonotype sharing. Shared across a few donors were 5% to 6% of the naive CD4 clonotypes. Memory subsets generally showed smaller estimated richness than naive subsets did.

Terminally differentiated effector memory CD45RA+ cells were left out of the naive CD8 fraction, which was CD45RO-negative and positively selected for CCR7. For this clone: Its specificity is unknown.

This TCR came from a man aged 30 to 45 in good health. Sequencing was carried out using naive CD8+ T cells sorted from blood. The chain joins TRBV28 to TRBJ1-2; D call uncertain. The DNA of the CDR3 is TGTGCCAGCAAAACGGAGACGGGCTACACCTTC. It translates to CASKTETGYTF.